These T cell receptor beta chains were read from a single sample in a study of blood T cell repertoires in COVID-19. Assay used: immunoSEQ multiplex PCR; TCRdb lists only in-frame clones, some missing. The repertoire holds approximately 93,000 clones, with 88% as singletons. Sequences were obtained from peripheral blood. These TCRs come from a man in his fifties with COVID-19, enrolled during active disease. Each CDR3 is given with its conserved first and last residue. A D gene is named only where the DNA matches it firmly. Rows may omit the clone size; those that give it use once, few, many or a size class.

d_gene	abundance	v_gene	len	j_gene	CDR3nt	CDR3aa
TRBD2	.	TRBV5-1	16	TRBJ2-7	TGCGCCAGCAGCCTTAGACGGGGGGGCGTGAGCGGCGAGCAGTACTTC	CASSLRRGGVSGEQYF
.	.	TRBV4-2	16	TRBJ2-1	TGTGCCAGCAGCCAGTCCGGGACTTCTTACTACAATGAGCAGTTCTTC	CASSQSGTSYYNEQFF
TRBD1	.	TRBV28	15	TRBJ1-5	TGTGCCAGCAGTTTAGCACAGGGGGCGGTTCAGCCCCAGCATTTT	CASSLAQGAVQPQHF
TRBD1	.	TRBV5-1	14	TRBJ1-1	TGCGCCAGCCATAAGACAGGGGCTACCACTGAAGCTTTCTTT	CASHKTGATTEAFF
.	.	TRBV30	14	TRBJ1-5	TGTGCCTGGAGTGGGCAGGGAAACAATCAGCCCCAGCATTTT	CAWSGQGNNQPQHF
.	.	TRBV11-3	13	TRBJ2-1	TGTGCCAGCAGCTCAGGTGAGGGCCATGAGCAGTTCTTC	CASSSGEGHEQFF
.	.	TRBV6-2/TRBV6-3	17	TRBJ1-6	TGTGCCAGCAGTTACCAAGGGAGTGGTCTGAAGAATTCACCCCTCCACTTT	CASSYQGSGLKNSPLHF
.	.	TRBV5-5	14	TRBJ1-6	TGTGCCAGCAGCTTGCCGGAGCCCAATTCACCCCTCCACTTT	CASSLPEPNSPLHF
TRBD2	.	TRBV11-3	15	TRBJ2-7	TGTGCCAGCTTTCTCCTAGCGGGGGGGCGATACGAGCAGTACTTC	CASFLLAGGRYEQYF
.	once	TRBV11-3	15	TRBJ2-1	TGTGCCAGCAGCCAAACAGGGCAGGCCTACAATGAGCAGTTCTTC	CASSQTGQAYNEQFF
.	.	TRBV28	16	TRBJ1-5	TGTGCCAGCAGTTTAATGGGAGGGGGAGGGAACCAGCCCCAGCATTTT	CASSLMGGGGNQPQHF
TRBD1	.	TRBV5-8	17	TRBJ1-1	TGTGCCAGCAGCTTTTATCGGACAGGGGTGAGGAACACTGAAGCTTTCTTT	CASSFYRTGVRNTEAFF
.	.	TRBV7-9	14	TRBJ1-4	TGTGCCAGCAGCTTAGCGGGCCTTAATGAAAAACTGTTTTTT	CASSLAGLNEKLFF
TRBD1	.	TRBV18	16	TRBJ1-1	TGTGCCAGCTCACGAACAGGGGACGGAATGAACACTGAAGCTTTCTTT	CASSRTGDGMNTEAFF
.	.	TRBV27	14	TRBJ1-2	TGTGCCAGCAGTTTTAGTGGGCAGGTATATGGCTACACCTTC	CASSFSGQVYGYTF
.	.	TRBV19	17	TRBJ1-5	TGTGCCAGTAGTATCACGGGACCTGGGAGGGGCAATCAGCCCCAGCATTTT	CASSITGPGRGNQPQHF
TRBD1	.	TRBV2	13	TRBJ1-6	TGTGCCAGCAGGACAGGGATGGGTTCACCCCTCCACTTT	CASRTGMGSPLHF
.	.	TRBV5-1	12	TRBJ1-2	TGCGCCAGCAGCATGACAGAGAGGGGCTACACCTTC	CASSMTERGYTF
.	.	TRBV5-4	14	TRBJ1-6	TGTGCCAGCAGCTTGTTGGACACTAATTCACCCCTCCACTTT	CASSLLDTNSPLHF
.	.	TRBV12-2	16	TRBJ1-5	TGTGCAAGTCCCCGACAGGGGGAAGAGATTTGGCAGCCCCAGCATTTT	CASPRQGEEIWQPQHF
TRBD1	.	TRBV24-1	16	TRBJ1-2	TGTGCCACCAGTGAGGCGGGACAGAGAAGTCTCTATGGCTACACCTTC	CATSEAGQRSLYGYTF
.	few	TRBV6-2/TRBV6-3	13	TRBJ1-5	TGTGCCAGCAGTTACTTCAGAAATCAGCCCCAGCATTTT	CASSYFRNQPQHF
TRBD1	.	TRBV3-1/TRBV3-2	14	TRBJ2-7	TGTGCCAGCAGCCTTCGACAGGGTCCCCACGAGCAGTACTTC	CASSLRQGPHEQYF
.	.	TRBV12-3/TRBV12-4	13	TRBJ1-1	TGTGCCAGCAGGGACAGCCTGAACACTGAAGCTTTCTTT	CASRDSLNTEAFF
.	.	TRBV29-1	12	TRBJ2-7	TGCAGCGTTGTAGGATGGAGCTACGAGCAGTACTTC	CSVVGWSYEQYF
.	.	TRBV18	15	TRBJ1-5	TGTGCCAGCTCACCCTCTACAGGGAGCGATCAGCCCCAGCATTTT	CASSPSTGSDQPQHF
TRBD1	.	TRBV4-2	20	TRBJ1-3	TGTGCCAGCAGCCAAGCAGCCGGGACAGGGGCCCCGTCCTCTGGAAACACCATATATTTT	CASSQAAGTGAPSSGNTIYF